The TCR beta chain described here comes from a study of blood T cell repertoires in COVID-19. Across the study: COVID-19 samples from acute and convalescent phases originated in the United States, Italy and Spain. T cells, B-cell-depleted T cells, or PBMCs provided the cDNA or gDNA that served as material.

This CDR3 has 15 amino acids. Germline V lookup: CDR1 LNHDA, CDR2 SQIVND (reference sequence). The ends lost 5 bases at V and 1 base at J; junction bases unmatched: 7. In the original processing: Nucleated cell number was recorded as an estimate derived from reference gene primer amplification. Libraries were prepared by immunoSEQ multiplex PCR; TCRdb keeps only in-frame clonotypes and omits some of them. Clone size and the V and J calls come from that table; the DNA yielded D and trimming. The table shows about 69,000 clones, with roughly 87% occurring only once. The sequenced material came from peripheral blood. The rearrangement joins TRBV19 to TRBJ1-1; 7 nucleotides agree with TRBD1. The receptor's source is a woman aged 45-59 years with active COVID-19. The chain's CDR3 is CASSAGQRANTEAFF. CDR3 coding DNA: TGTGCCAGTAGTGCGGGACAGAGAGCGAACACTGAAGCTTTCTTT.